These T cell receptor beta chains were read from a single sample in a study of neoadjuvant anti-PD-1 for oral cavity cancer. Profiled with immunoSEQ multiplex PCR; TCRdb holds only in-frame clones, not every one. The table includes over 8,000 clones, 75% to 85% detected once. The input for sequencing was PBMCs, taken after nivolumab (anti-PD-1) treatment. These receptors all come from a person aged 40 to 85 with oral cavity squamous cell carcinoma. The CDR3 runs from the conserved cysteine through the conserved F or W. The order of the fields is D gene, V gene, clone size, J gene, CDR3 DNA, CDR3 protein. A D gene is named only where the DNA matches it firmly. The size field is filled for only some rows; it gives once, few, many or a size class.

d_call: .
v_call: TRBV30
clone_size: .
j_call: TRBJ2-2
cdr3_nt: TGTGCCTCAGACAGAGGGAACACCGGGGAGCTGTTTTTT
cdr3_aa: CASDRGNTGELFF

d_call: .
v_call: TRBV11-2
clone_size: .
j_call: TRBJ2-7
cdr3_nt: TGTGCCAGCAGCATTGACAGCTTAGCTCCCTACGAGCAGTACTTC
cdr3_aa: CASSIDSLAPYEQYF

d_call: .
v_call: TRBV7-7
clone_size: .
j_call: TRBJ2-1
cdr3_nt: TGTGCCAGCAGCTTATATAGGGAAAATGAGCAGTTCTTC
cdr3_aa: CASSLYRENEQFF

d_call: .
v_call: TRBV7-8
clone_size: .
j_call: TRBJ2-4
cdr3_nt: TGTGCCAGCAGCTTAGCCGAACAGGGATACATTCAGTACTTC
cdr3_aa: CASSLAEQGYIQYF

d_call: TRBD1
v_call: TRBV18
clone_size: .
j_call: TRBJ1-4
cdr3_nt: TGTGCCAGCTCACCAAGGACAGGGAGTGAAAAACTGTTTTTT
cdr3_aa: CASSPRTGSEKLFF

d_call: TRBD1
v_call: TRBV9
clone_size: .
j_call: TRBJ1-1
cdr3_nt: TGTGCCAGCAGCGTAGCTACGGGACAGGGAATTCTGAACACTGAAGCTTTCTTT
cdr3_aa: CASSVATGQGILNTEAFF

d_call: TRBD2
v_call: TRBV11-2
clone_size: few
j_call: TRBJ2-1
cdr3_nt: TGTGCCAGCTTAACCTCAGGCGGGAGGGGTGGTGAGCAGTTCTTC
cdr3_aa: CASLTSGGRGGEQFF

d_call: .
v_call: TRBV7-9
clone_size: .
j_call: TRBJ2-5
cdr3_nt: TGTGCCAGCAGCTCTAGGTTGCCCTTCCAAGAGACCCAGTACTTC
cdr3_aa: CASSSRLPFQETQYF

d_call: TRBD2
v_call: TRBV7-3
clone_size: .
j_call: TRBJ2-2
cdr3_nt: TGTGCCAGCAGACTAGCGGGGAACACCGGGGAGCTGTTTTTT
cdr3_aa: CASRLAGNTGELFF

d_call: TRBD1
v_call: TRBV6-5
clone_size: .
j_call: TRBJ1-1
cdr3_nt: TGTGCCAGCAGCCGGGACAGTCTGAAGACTGAAGCTTTCTTT
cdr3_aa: CASSRDSLKTEAFF

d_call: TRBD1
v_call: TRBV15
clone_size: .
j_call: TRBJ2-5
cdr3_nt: TGTGCCACCAGCAGACGACAGGGGGGCCAAGAGACCCAGTACTTC
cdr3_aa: CATSRRQGGQETQYF

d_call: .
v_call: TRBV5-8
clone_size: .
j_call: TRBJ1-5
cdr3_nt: TGTGCCAGCAGCTTGGGCCAGCGGAACCAGCCCCAGCATTTT
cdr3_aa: CASSLGQRNQPQHF

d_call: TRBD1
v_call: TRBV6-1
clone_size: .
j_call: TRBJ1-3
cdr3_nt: TGTGCCAGCAGTGGATACAGGGGAATGGTGTCTGGAAACACCATATATTTT
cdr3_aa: CASSGYRGMVSGNTIYF

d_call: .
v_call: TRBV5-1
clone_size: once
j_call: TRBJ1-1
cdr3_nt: TGCGCCAGCAGCTTGGCCGGCAGAGGGGACACTGAAGCTTTCTTT
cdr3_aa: CASSLAGRGDTEAFF

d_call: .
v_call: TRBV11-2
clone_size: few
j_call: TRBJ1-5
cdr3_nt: TGTGCCAGCAGCTTAGGGTATCAAAATCAGCCCCAGCATTTT
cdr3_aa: CASSLGYQNQPQHF

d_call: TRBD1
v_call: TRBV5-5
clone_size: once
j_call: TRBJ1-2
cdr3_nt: TGTGCCAGCAGCCTATCTGTACAGGGGGACTATGGCTACACCTTC
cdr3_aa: CASSLSVQGDYGYTF

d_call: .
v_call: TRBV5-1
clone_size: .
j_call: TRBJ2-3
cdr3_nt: TGCGCCAGCAGCTCGCAACAGGGTTTCCCAGATACGCAGTATTTT
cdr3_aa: CASSSQQGFPDTQYF

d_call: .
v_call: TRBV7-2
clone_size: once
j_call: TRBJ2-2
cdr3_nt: TGTGCCAGCAGGAGGGGACAGAACACCGGGGAGCTGTTTTTT
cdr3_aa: CASRRGQNTGELFF

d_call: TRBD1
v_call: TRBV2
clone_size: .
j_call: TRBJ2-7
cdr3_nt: TGTGCCAGCAAGGGGCCTAACTTACAGGGGGTTTCCTACGAGCAGTACTTC
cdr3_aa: CASKGPNLQGVSYEQYF

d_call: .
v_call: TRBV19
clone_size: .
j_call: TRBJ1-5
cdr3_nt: TGTGCCAGTTGGGAAGGACATCAGCCCCAGCATTTT
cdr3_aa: CASWEGHQPQHF

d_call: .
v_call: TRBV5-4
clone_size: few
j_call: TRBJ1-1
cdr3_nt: TGTGCCAGCAGCACCCGGGACAACAATGAAGCTTTCTTT
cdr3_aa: CASSTRDNNEAFF

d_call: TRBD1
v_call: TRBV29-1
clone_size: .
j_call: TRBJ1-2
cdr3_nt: TGCAGCGTTGAAGGGGGCAGGGGGCCGAATGGCTACACCTTC
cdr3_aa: CSVEGGRGPNGYTF

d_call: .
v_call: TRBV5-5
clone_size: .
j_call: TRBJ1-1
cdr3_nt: TGTGCCAGCAGCTTGGTGGGCAGGTCCACTGAAGCTTTCTTT
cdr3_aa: CASSLVGRSTEAFF

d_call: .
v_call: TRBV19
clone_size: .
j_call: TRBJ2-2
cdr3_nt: TGTGCCAGTACGGAAGCGAACACCGGGGAGCTGTTTTTT
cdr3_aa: CASTEANTGELFF

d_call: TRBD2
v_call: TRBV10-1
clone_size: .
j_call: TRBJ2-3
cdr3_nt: TGCGCCAGCAGTGATCGGGGGGGGAGCACAGATACGCAGTATTTT
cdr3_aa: CASSDRGGSTDTQYF

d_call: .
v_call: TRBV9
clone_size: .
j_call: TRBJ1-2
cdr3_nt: TGTGCCAGCAGCGAGATCGGAGGGTATGGCTACACCTTC
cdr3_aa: CASSEIGGYGYTF

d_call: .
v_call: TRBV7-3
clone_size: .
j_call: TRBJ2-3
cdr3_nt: TGTGCCAGCAGCTTAACGCCTTCCAGGGGGGCCGGGGATACGCAGTATTTT
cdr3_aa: CASSLTPSRGAGDTQYF

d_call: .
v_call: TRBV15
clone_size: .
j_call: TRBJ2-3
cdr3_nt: TGTGCCACCAGCCCCGGGACTCTCACAGATACGCAGTATTTT
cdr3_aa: CATSPGTLTDTQYF

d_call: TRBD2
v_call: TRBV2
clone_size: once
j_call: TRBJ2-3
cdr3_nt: TGTGCCAGCAGTGAATTTCCTAGCGGGGGGGCCAGGGATACGCAGTATTTT
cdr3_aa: CASSEFPSGGARDTQYF